This record concerns one TCR beta chain sequence. The antigen it recognizes is unknown. Base qualities are not at hand, and no much larger clone is one base apart. The library was built by means of the immunoSEQ multiplex PCR assay. This immuneACCESS table, as held by TCRdb, lists in-frame sequences with V and J called but not all clones. Of the missing ones, under half trace to an unresolved V gene in checked studies; the others have no known cause. This sample is represented by about 38,000 clones; 70% to 85% of them were singletons. Approximately 8.9% of the sample lies in the top ten. In this study, focal radiation therapy paired with CTLA-4 blockade (ipilimumab) was tested in patients who had chemo-refractory metastatic non-small-cell lung cancer. The CDR3 runs 16 amino acids, cysteine and phenylalanine included. The kept DNA is CDR3 alone, 48 bases in frame from the first base. The germline V gene (reference sequence) specifies LNHDA as CDR1 and SQIVND as CDR2. V is shortened by 0 bases, J by 6 bases, and the region joining them spans 17 bases.

This entry belongs to a study of radiotherapy plus CTLA-4 blockade in lung cancer listed by TCRdb under 2018. Background on the whole study: Among the enrolled patients, approximately 17% had an objective response, and 25% to 40% reached disease control.

Findings and caveats that apply to the study as a whole: Early dynamic changes in blood T cell clones, together with increased serum interferon-beta after radiation, were reported as the strongest predictors of response. After treatment with radiotherapy and ipilimumab, TCR clones that originated in tumors expanded in peripheral blood.

Rearrangement joined TRBV19 to TRBJ1-1; a confident D gene designation cannot be given. This specimen was peripheral blood, taken from a patient treated with radiotherapy plus ipilimumab. The sequence derives from a human donor with non-small cell lung cancer who had stable disease on radiotherapy plus ipilimumab. In nucleotides, the sequence is TGTGCCAGTAGTATAGAGACCGGACTCCTAAGCGCTGAAGCTTTCTTT. The resulting protein is CASSIETGLLSAEAFF.